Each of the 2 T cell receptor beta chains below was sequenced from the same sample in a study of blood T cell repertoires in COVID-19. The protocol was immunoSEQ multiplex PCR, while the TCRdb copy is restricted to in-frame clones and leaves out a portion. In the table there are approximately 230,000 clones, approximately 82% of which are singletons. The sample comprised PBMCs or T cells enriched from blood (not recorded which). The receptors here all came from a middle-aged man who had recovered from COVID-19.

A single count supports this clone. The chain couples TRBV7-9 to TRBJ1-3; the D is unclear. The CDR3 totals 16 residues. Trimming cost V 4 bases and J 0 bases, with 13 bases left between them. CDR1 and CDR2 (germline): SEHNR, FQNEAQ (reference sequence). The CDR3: CASSSQSLFSGNTIYF. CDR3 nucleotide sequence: TGTGCCAGCAGCTCCCAATCCCTATTCTCTGGAAACACCATATATTTT. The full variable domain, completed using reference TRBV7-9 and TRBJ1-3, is DTGVSQNPRHKITKRGQNVTFRCDPISEHNRLYWYRQTLGQGPEFLTYFQNEAQLEKSRLLSDRFSAERPKGSFSTLEIQRTEQGDSAMYLCASSSQSLFSGNTIYFGEGSWLTVV.

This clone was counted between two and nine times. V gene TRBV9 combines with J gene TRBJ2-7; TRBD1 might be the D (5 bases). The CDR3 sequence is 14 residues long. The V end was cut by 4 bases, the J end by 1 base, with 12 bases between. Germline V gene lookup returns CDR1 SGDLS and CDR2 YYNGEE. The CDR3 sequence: CASSSNSGSYEQYF. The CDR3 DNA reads TGTGCCAGCAGCTCGAACTCAGGGTCCTACGAGCAGTACTTC. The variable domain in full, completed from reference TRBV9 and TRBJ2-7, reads DSGVTQTPKHLITATGQRVTLRCSPRSGDLSVYWYQQSLDQGLQFLIQYYNGEERAKGNILERFSAQQFPDLHSELNLSSLELGDSALYFCASSSNSGSYEQYFGPGTRLTVT.